This passage covers 14 T cell receptor beta chains from one sample sequenced in a study of T cell repertoires in aging, cancer and after chemotherapy. TRB rearrangements spanning V, D and J were amplified using mixed TRB-A/B primers. Via MiXCR, TCRdb re-called the multiplex PCR reads, giving one row per CDR3 protein. Of some 2,000 distinct CDR3 sequences detected, 15% to 20% appear once; the ten largest clones hold approximately 5%. The template was genomic DNA from peripheral blood, not RNA. Sequencing was carried out using blood. The receptors originated from a human donor with a solid tumor.

The rearrangement joins TRBV5-1 to TRBJ2-7; no firm D call. The CDR3 totals 14 residues. Trimming cost V 0 bases and J 0 bases, with 7 bases left between them. CDR1 and CDR2 (germline): SGHRS, YFSETQ. The CDR3: CASSLGLSSYEQYF. The CDR3 nucleotides read TGCGCCAGCAGCTTGGGGCTGAGCTCCTACGAGCAGTACTTC.

The V gene is TRBV7-9, the J gene TRBJ2-1; D not certain. Trimming took off 1 base at V and 0 bases at J, with 7 bases between the two ends. The CDR3 sequence is 15 residues long. Per the germline V gene, CDR1 is SEHNR and CDR2 is FQNEAQ (reference sequence). The CDR3 DNA is TGTGCCAGCAGCTTAGGTTGGGACTCCTACAATGAGCAGTTCTTC. It encodes CASSLGWDSYNEQFF.

The chain carries TRBV5-4 and TRBJ1-4; 8 bases are a match to TRBD1. CDR1 SGHNT and CDR2 YYREEE come from the germline V gene (reference sequence). The CDR3 has 14 residues. J was trimmed by 12 bases and V by 5 bases; bases with no gene match: 12. CDR3 in amino acids: CASSPDRGLQELFF. CDR3 nucleotide sequence: TGTGCCAGCAGTCCCGACAGGGGCCTTCAGGAACTGTTTTTT.

This clonotype was detected a few times. The CDR3 loop reads CASSLTSRTNIQYF. As DNA, the CDR3 is TGTGCCAGCAGCCTGACTAGCCGAACAAACATTCAGTACTTC. The rearrangement uses TRBV28 and TRBJ2-4, with 7 bases identical to TRBD2. V trimming: 6 bases; J trimming: 6 bases; junction bases outside the gene matches: 8. CDR1 MDHEN and CDR2 SYDVKM come from the germline V gene. The CDR3 covers 14 residues. Based on the CDR3 plus reference TRBV28 and TRBJ2-4, the full variable domain is DVKVTQSSRYLVKRTGEKVFLECVQDMDHENMFWYRQDPGLGLRLIYFSYDVKMKEKGDIPEGYSVSREKKERFSLILESASTNQTSMYLCASSLTSRTNIQYFGAGTRLSVL.

In its sample, this clonotype ranks as medium-sized. The CDR3 region has the DNA TGTGCCAGCAGTGAAGCTGCGAGGGGGTCCCAGCATTTT. Protein product: CASSEAARGSQHF. The chain combines TRBV6-1 with TRBJ1-5; possible D gene TRBD1, 6 bases. The V end was cut by 0 bases, the J end by 11 bases, with 11 bases between. The germline V gene encodes CDR1 MNHNS and CDR2 SASEGT. This CDR3 has 13 residues.

This clonotype is termed large. The chain joins TRBV11-2 to TRBJ1-6; D is undetermined. The germline CDR1 and CDR2 sequences are SGHAT and FQNNGV. The V and J ends lost 0 bases and 12 bases respectively, with 12 bases between them. There are 14 residues in the CDR3. The CDR3 is CASSLEYGDLPLHF. The CDR3 coding sequence is TGTGCCAGCAGCTTAGAATACGGGGATTTACCCCTCCACTTT.

As to this clonotype: With a much larger clone just one base away, this may be a read error. The chain combines TRBV5-6 with TRBJ1-2, with 7 bases that match TRBD1. Germline assignment: CDR1 SGHDT and CDR2 YYEEEE. CDR3 size: 15 residues. CDR3 in amino acids: CASSLGPGTDYDYTF. The CDR3, as DNA: TGTGCCAGCAGCTTGGGGCCGGGGACAGACTATGACTACACCTTC. Drawing the rest from reference TRBV5-6 and TRBJ1-2, the complete variable domain is DAGVTQSPTHLIKTRGQQVTLRCSPKSGHDTVSWYQQALGQGPQFIFQYYEEEERQRGNFPDRFSGHQFPNYSSELNVNALLLGDSALYLCASSLGPGTDYDYTFGSGTRLTVV.

This clonotype is judged large. The CDR3 DNA reads TGTGCCAGCAGCTTGGCAGGCCAGGGGGTAACGGAGACCCAGTACTTC. It translates to CASSLAGQGVTETQYF. V and J are TRBV7-2 and TRBJ2-5; 7 bases match TRBD1. This CDR3 comprises 16 residues. With 3 bases clipped from V and 5 bases from J, the junction kept 12 bases outside the gene matches. The germline CDR1 and CDR2 sequences are SGHTA and FQGNSA.

This chain joins TRBV20-1 and TRBJ2-7; D remains ambiguous. This CDR3 spans 16 amino acids. V lost 4 bases to trimming and J lost 3 bases, with 22 bases between them. Germline V CDR1 and CDR2: DFQATT, SNEGSKA (reference sequence). The CDR3 loop reads CSANPSLASPVYEQYF. The CDR3 nucleotides read TGCAGTGCTAACCCCAGTTTGGCTTCCCCGGTCTACGAGCAGTACTTC.

This clonotype is labeled as medium-sized. The V call is TRBV20-1, the J call TRBJ1-2; D not resolved. CDR1 and CDR2 (germline): DFQATT, SNEGSKA (reference sequence). The CDR3 contains 15 residues. Trimming removed 3 bases from V and 6 bases from J, with 20 bases in between. CDR3 in DNA: TGCAGTGCTAGTTTCACGTCGGAAGGGTTCAATGGCTACACCTTC. As protein: CSASFTSEGFNGYTF.

In its sample, this clonotype is medium-sized. This rearrangement joins TRBV12-3 or TRBV12-4 to TRBJ1-2, with D maybe TRBD1 (6 bases). The V end was cut by 6 bases, the J end by 4 bases, with 9 bases between. CDR3 length: 12 amino acids. This CDR3 reads CASSRGAYGYTF. Here the CDR3 DNA reads TGTGCCAGCAGCCGGGGGGCCTATGGCTACACCTTC.

There are a few counts of this clonotype. This chain links TRBV5-1 with TRBJ2-2, with D perhaps matching TRBD2 (5 bases). CDR1 is SGHRS, CDR2 YFSETQ, per germline. V lost 4 bases and J lost 6, with 19 bases in between. The CDR3 totals 16 residues. The CDR3 here is CASSLFGSPGAGELFF. The CDR3 nucleotides are TGCGCCAGCAGCCTGTTCGGGTCCCCCGGGGCCGGGGAGCTGTTTTTT.

A note on this clonotype: One base away lies a much larger clone, so this may be a sequencing read error. In nucleotides, the CDR3 is TGTGCCAGCAACCCTCTGAGTGATGGCTACACCTTC. It codes for CASNPLSDGYTF. The chain carries TRBV11-1 and TRBJ1-2; D is unclear. This CDR3 is 12 amino acids long. Germline V gene lookup returns CDR1 SGHAT and CDR2 FQDESV (reference sequence). Trimming took off 7 bases at V and 6 bases at J, with 12 bases between the two ends.

This clonotype showed up just once. Since a much larger clone is just one base distant, this may be a read error. As the CDR3 is not closed by the conserved phenylalanine or tryptophan, this likely results from a read error. The chain combines TRBV7-9 with TRBJ1-6; D is ambiguous. The germline gives CDR1 SEHNR, CDR2 FQNEAQ (reference sequence). CDR3 length equals 15 residues. Trimming left V 2 bases short and J 7 bases short, with 12 bases between. The CDR3 DNA reads TGTGCCAGCAGCTTAACAGACGCAACGAATTCACCCCTCCACTTG. Residues: CASSLTDATNSPLHL.